This passage covers 26 T cell receptor beta chains from one sample sequenced in a study of blood T cell repertoires in COVID-19. TCRdb's copy holds only in-frame clones and misses some; the assay was immunoSEQ multiplex PCR. The sample has approximately 210,000 clones; 70% to 90% are singletons. The source material was peripheral blood. These receptors came from a woman aged 40 to 50 with acute or convalescent COVID-19.

This chain uses TRBV19 with TRBJ1-1; D not certain. From germline, CDR1 is LNHDA and CDR2 SQIVND (reference sequence). The CDR3 extends over 12 amino acids. V dropped 0 bases and J dropped 6 bases, with 5 bases sitting between them. CDR3 residues: CASSIDLSEAFF. CDR3 sequence (DNA): TGTGCCAGTAGTATAGATCTCTCTGAAGCTTTCTTT.

The chain uses TRBV14 and TRBJ1-6; 7 bases line up with TRBD1. This CDR3 is 13 amino acids long. Trimming took 3 bases from V and 10 from J; bases not matched to a gene: 3. Germline V gene data show CDR1 as SGHDN and CDR2 as FVKESK. CDR3 in DNA: TGTGCCAGCAGCCACAGGGGGATCTCACCCCTCCACTTT. This sequence encodes CASSHRGISPLHF.

This chain uses TRBV6-6 with TRBJ2-7; TRBD2 agrees at 8 bases. The J segment lost 4 bases and the V segment lost 6 bases, leaving 14 bases of the junction unmatched. The CDR3 runs to 16 residues. CDR1 is MNHNY, CDR2 SVGAGI, per germline (reference sequence). CDR3 sequence: CASSPAGSGGSYEQYV. CDR3 sequence (DNA): TGTGCCAGCAGCCCCGCGGGGAGCGGGGGATCTTACGAGCAGTACGTC.

The chain joins TRBV6-4 to TRBJ2-2; TRBD2 aligns across 11 bases. Germline CDR1 and CDR2: MRHNA and SNTAGT. This CDR3 contains 15 residues. V lost 4 bases to trimming and J lost 4 bases; unmatched junction nucleotides: 2. The CDR3 bases are TGTGCCAGCAGTGCGCTAGCGGGGGGCACCGGGGAGCTGTTTTTT. Translation gives CASSALAGGTGELFF.

As DNA, the CDR3 is TGTGCCAGCAGGGGGCAGGGAAAGGTTGAAGCTTTCTTT. It specifies CASRGQGKVEAFF. The rearrangement joins TRBV6-5 to TRBJ1-1; maybe TRBD1 (5 bases). V gave up 6 bases and J gave up 7 bases, with 15 bases separating them. The CDR3 totals 13 residues. Germline assignment: CDR1 MNHEY and CDR2 SVGAGI.

This clone was detected only once. The chain recombines TRBV29-1 with TRBJ2-7, with D possibly matching TRBD1 (5 bases). Germline V gene sequence: CDR1 SQVTM, CDR2 ANQGSEA. With 5 bases removed from V and 5 bases from J, the gap between germline ends came to 10 bases. CDR3 length equals 11 residues. CDR3 sequence reads: CSVFLGDEQYV. As DNA, the CDR3 is TGCAGCGTTTTTCTAGGGGACGAGCAGTACGTC.

The J gene is TRBJ1-1, the V gene TRBV11-2; D is unclear. With 3 bases removed from V and 11 bases from J, the gap between germline ends came to 13 bases. From germline, CDR1 is SGHAT and CDR2 FQNNGV. The length of the CDR3 is 12 residues. CDR3 coding DNA: TGTGCCAGCAGCTTCAAAGGCGGGCGGGCTTTCTTT. It specifies CASSFKGGRAFF.

The V call is TRBV5-5, the J call TRBJ2-5; possible D gene TRBD1, 5 bases. The V gene's germline CDR1 is SGHKS and CDR2 YYEKEE (reference sequence). V lost 0 bases to trimming and J lost 2 bases, with 14 bases between them. This CDR3 has 16 residues. For the CDR3, the DNA is TGTGCCAGCAGCTTGGGGTTAGGGGCGTTACAAGAGACCCAGTACTTC. Translated, it gives CASSLGLGALQETQYF.

V and J are TRBV9 and TRBJ2-1, with 14 bases aligning to TRBD2. The CDR3 has 19 amino acids. Germline trimming cut 3 bases from V and 0 bases from J; bases unmatched to any gene: 8. Germline V CDR1 and CDR2: SGDLS, YYNGEE. CDR3 sequence reads: CASSGGLAGGRISYNEQFF. CDR3 nucleotide sequence: TGTGCCAGCAGCGGAGGACTAGCGGGGGGAAGAATCTCCTACAATGAGCAGTTCTTC.

The chain has TRBV5-6 and TRBJ2-1; 11 nucleotides agree with TRBD1. Germline V lookup: CDR1 SGHDT, CDR2 YYEEEE. Losses at the gene ends were 5 bases for V and 9 bases for J; bases not matched to a gene: 7. This CDR3 comprises 14 residues. CDR3 DNA: TGTGCCAGCAGAGGGACAGGGGGATCGTTTGAGCAGTTCTTC. It encodes CASRGTGGSFEQFF.

This clone was seen only once. V is TRBV14 and J is TRBJ1-2, with no clear D. This CDR3 comprises 15 residues. Per the germline V gene, CDR1 is SGHDN and CDR2 is FVKESK. Deletions cut 5 bases from V and 8 bases from J, with 21 bases between. CDR3 region: CASSFIGGRSKGYTF. The CDR3, as DNA: TGTGCCAGCAGCTTTATAGGAGGGCGGTCCAAAGGCTACACCTTC.

The V call is TRBV5-6, the J call TRBJ1-2; 12 bases are shared with TRBD1. Looked up from germline, CDR1 is SGHDT and CDR2 is YYEEEE. CDR3 length equals 15 residues. The V gene end was trimmed by 2 bases and the J gene end by 7 bases; junction bases not matched to a gene: 6. DNA for the CDR3: TGTGCCAGCAGCTTCGGGACAGGGGGCGTCGGTGGCTACACCTTC. Its translation is CASSFGTGGVGGYTF.

The chain couples TRBV5-1 to TRBJ1-2; 11 positions agree with TRBD1. The germline CDR1 and CDR2 sequences are SGHRS and YFSETQ. J was trimmed by 3 bases and V by 4 bases; bases with no gene match: 14. The CDR3 contains 18 residues. In DNA, the CDR3 is TGCGCCAGCAGCGTCCAAGGGACAGGGGGGTTCCTTGACTATGGCTACACCTTC. This gives the protein CASSVQGTGGFLDYGYTF.

This clone has only a few counts. The chain has TRBV6-1 and TRBJ1-2; D is perhaps TRBD1 (6 bases). This CDR3 is built from 15 residues. Trimming pared 4 bases from V and 7 bases from J, leaving 19 bases between. CDR1 is MNHNS, CDR2 SASEGT, per germline. The CDR3 is CASSAAVWGGAGYTF. The DNA of the CDR3 is TGTGCCAGCAGTGCAGCAGTGTGGGGGGGGGCTGGCTACACCTTC.

The genes are TRBV24-1 and TRBJ2-7; 7 bases are a match to TRBD1. This CDR3 has 17 residues. The trim removed 3 bases at V and 4 bases at J, leaving 14 bases unmatched. CDR1 KGHDR and CDR2 SFDVKD come from the germline V gene. The CDR3 here is CATSDPLTGKIIYEQYV. The CDR3 bases are TGTGCCACCAGTGATCCCCTGACAGGGAAGATAATTTACGAGCAGTACGTC.

The chain links TRBV7-8 to TRBJ1-2, with D uncertain. V lost 0 bases to trimming and J lost 3 bases, with 8 bases between them. CDR3 length equals 14 residues. CDR1 SGHVS and CDR2 FQNEAQ come from the germline V gene. CDR3 bases: TGTGCCAGCAGCTTAGCGGTAGGAGACTATGGCTACACCTTC. The encoded protein is CASSLAVGDYGYTF.

The rearrangement joins TRBV29-1 to TRBJ1-1; D is uncertain. The V and J ends lost 4 bases and 0 bases respectively, with 6 bases between them. CDR3 length: 12 residues. CDR1 and CDR2 (germline): SQVTM, ANQGSEA. The CDR3, as DNA: TGCAGCGTTGGTGAGATGAACACTGAAGCTTTCTTT. Translating it yields CSVGEMNTEAFF.

This clone has only one observation. The chain is built from TRBV6-5 and TRBJ1-1; 8 bases map to TRBD1. The V gene end was trimmed by 5 bases and the J gene end by 1 base; junction bases not matched to a gene: 0. The CDR3 loop spans 13 amino acids. Germline V gene lookup returns CDR1 MNHEY and CDR2 SVGAGI. The CDR3 loop reads CASSTGGNTEAFF. The CDR3 nucleotides are TGTGCCAGCAGTACAGGGGGGAACACTGAAGCTTTCTTT.

The CDR3 spells CASSLAGTGMSDTQYF. DNA for the CDR3: TGTGCCAGCAGCTTGGCCGGGACAGGGATGTCAGATACGCAGTATTTT. The rearrangement uses TRBV7-9 and TRBJ2-3; 9 nucleotides agree with TRBD1. Germline-derived CDR1 and CDR2 are SEHNR and FQNEAQ (reference sequence). CDR3 length equals 16 residues. J gave up 4 bases and V 3 bases, and 8 bases lay outside the gene matches.

For this clone: Within the sample, other DNA sequences also encode this same CDR3. This chain joins TRBV20-1 and TRBJ2-5; D unresolved. Trimming shortened V by 0 bases and J by 5 bases, and 4 bases separated the two germline ends. The CDR3 is 11 amino acids. CDR1 and CDR2 (germline): DFQATT, SNEGSKA (reference sequence). CDR3 protein: CSARDRETQYF. The DNA of the CDR3 is TGCAGTGCTAGAGATCGGGAGACCCAGTACTTC.

The chain employs TRBV10-3 and TRBJ1-2; weak D call: TRBD1 (5 bases). V was pared by 3 bases and J by 8 bases, with 13 bases between. This CDR3 is built from 13 residues. Looked up from germline, CDR1 is ENHRY and CDR2 is SYGVKD. This CDR3 is CAISDRQKRGYTF. In DNA form, the CDR3 reads TGTGCCATCAGTGATAGACAGAAACGAGGCTACACCTTC.

The V and J genes are TRBV5-1 and TRBJ2-2; D perhaps matches TRBD1 (5 bases). Trimming removed 4 bases at V and 0 bases at J, with 16 bases between. The length of the CDR3 is 17 residues. The germline CDR1 and CDR2 sequences are SGHRS and YFSETQ. Written as DNA, the CDR3 is TGCGCCAGCAGCACTACGACAGCGCCAGCGAACACCGGGGAGCTGTTTTTT. This codes for CASSTTTAPANTGELFF.

The sample holds a few counts of this clone. The V gene is TRBV29-1, the J gene TRBJ1-1, with 10 bases matching TRBD1. V was clipped by 4 bases and J by 7 bases; unmatched bases: 12. CDR3 length equals 15 residues. Germline assignment: CDR1 SQVTM and CDR2 ANQGSEA. Here the CDR3 DNA reads TGCAGCGTTGCGGCCGGGACAGGGGCCCCGATTGAAGCTTTCTTT. Its translation is CSVAAGTGAPIEAFF.

This clone was seen only a few times. This sequence joins TRBV11-2 and TRBJ2-1; the D is unclear. Trimming pared 3 bases from V and 6 bases from J, leaving 21 bases between. Looked up from germline, CDR1 is SGHAT and CDR2 is FQNNGV. The CDR3 contains 17 residues. The CDR3 is CASSFSRSLSARNEQFF. CDR3 sequence (DNA): TGTGCCAGCAGCTTTAGTAGAAGTTTAAGCGCGCGCAATGAGCAGTTCTTC.

The chain joins TRBV19 to TRBJ1-1, with D perhaps TRBD1 (5 bases). The CDR3 totals 16 residues. Deletions cut 3 bases from V and 1 base from J, with 15 bases between. The germline V gene encodes CDR1 LNHDA and CDR2 SQIVND (reference sequence). The DNA for the CDR3 is TGTGCCAGTAGTATCCTACCGGGACTCAGGAACACTGAAGCTTTCTTT. It encodes CASSILPGLRNTEAFF.

In nucleotides, the CDR3 is TGTGCCAGCAGCTCGGAAGGGAGTGAAGAAAAACTGTTTTTT. Residues: CASSSEGSEEKLFF. The chain joins TRBV2 to TRBJ1-4; D not resolved. This CDR3 comprises 14 residues. Trimming shortened V by 6 bases and J by 8 bases, and 16 bases separated the two germline ends. CDR1 is SNHLY, CDR2 FYNNEI, per germline.